The clone carrying this TCR beta chain was detected a few times. Its antigen is unknown. TCRdb passed the RACE reads through MiXCR, listing each CDR3 protein once. The sample consists of about 380,000 distinct CDR3 sequences, about 6.9% of them appearing once. The time point is: patch test 2, 6 weeks after DPC sensitization. The treatment denotes: therapeutic diphenylcyclopropenone sensitization with weekly scalp DPC. In every case, blood was obtained before the patch test was applied. Germline-derived CDR1 and CDR2 are PRHDT and FYEKMQ (reference sequence). The CDR3 length is 13 residues. Trimming shortened V by 6 bases and J by 8 bases, and 14 bases separated the two germline ends. This entry belongs to a study of human T cells and chemical hapten exposure. Study-level information: Diagnoses of alopecia areata, totalis or universalis occurred in mostly female patients. Study results and caveats: No shift was seen in TCRs above 1 in 1000 frequency with DPC sensitization.

The sequencing here drew on whole blood, taken in connection with sensitization to the hapten diphenylcyclopropenone (DPC). The source of this sequence is a woman aged 18-30 years with alopecia areata. Some clones in this sample may be carry-over from other donors' samples. The chain combines TRBV13 with TRBJ2-1, with D possibly matching TRBD1 (5 bases). The CDR3 protein is CASSHRFADEQFF. CDR3 bases: TGTGCCAGCAGTCACAGGTTCGCGGATGAGCAGTTCTTC.